The 9 T cell receptor beta chains below were found in one sample sequenced in a study of identical twins. TCRdb reprocessed the 5' RACE reads via MiXCR and lists one record per CDR3 protein. The sample records approximately 550,000 distinct CDR3 sequences, 20% to 25% being singletons. The data were also submitted as part of a second study, on yellow fever vaccine responses in identical twins.

Sequences were obtained from CD4+ T cells sorted from blood. The receptor set was obtained from a woman younger than 30 in good health.

This clonotype turned up a few times. The V call is TRBV4-1, the J call TRBJ2-5; the match to TRBD2 covers 15 bases. The CDR3 runs to 19 residues. Germline CDR1 MGHRA, CDR2 YSYEKL. The V segment lost 0 bases and the J segment 1 base; nucleotides outside the gene matches: 6. CDR3 coding DNA: TGCGCCAGCAGCCAAGACGGGACTAGCGGGGGGAACCCCCAAGAGACCCAGTACTTC. Its translation: CASSQDGTSGGNPQETQYF.

The chain uses TRBV12-3 or TRBV12-4 and TRBJ2-7; D may correspond to TRBD1 or TRBD2 (5 bases each). The CDR3 has 17 amino acids. V gave up 1 base and J gave up 2 bases, with 18 bases separating them. CDR3: CASSLGAGALLAYEQYF. The CDR3 DNA reads as TGTGCCAGCAGTTTAGGGGCCGGGGCCTTACTAGCCTACGAGCAGTACTTC.

This clonotype was seen only a few times. CDR3 nucleotide sequence: TGCGCCAGCAGCGATACTGGAAACACCATATATTTT. Translating gives CASSDTGNTIYF. The chain uses TRBV5-1 and TRBJ1-3; D is unresolved. This CDR3 is 12 amino acids long. CDR1 SGHRS and CDR2 YFSETQ come from the germline V gene. The ends were cut back, 4 bases at V and 2 bases at J, with 4 bases in the middle.

The chain recombines TRBV7-7 with TRBJ2-7, with a tentative D call TRBD1 (6 bases). Germline V gives CDR1 SSHAT, CDR2 FNYEAQ (reference sequence). The V end was cut by 4 bases, the J end by 0 bases, with 19 bases between. The CDR3 covers 17 residues. The CDR3 here is CASSSKRGIRSSYEQYV. The CDR3 coding sequence is TGTGCCAGCAGCTCAAAAAGGGGGATACGTAGCTCCTACGAGCAGTACGTC.

The chain uses TRBV18 and TRBJ2-1; TRBD1 matches at 8 bases. CDR3 length: 15 residues. J lost 0 bases, V lost 4 bases, and 2 bases had no gene match. CDR1 is KGHSH, CDR2 LQKENI, per germline. In DNA form, the CDR3 reads TGTGCCAGCTCACAAGGACAGGGCTCCTACAATGAGCAGTTCTTC. This translates into CASSQGQGSYNEQFF.

This clonotype has only a few counts. The genes are TRBV13 and TRBJ2-3, with 11 bases that match TRBD2. This CDR3 region has 17 residues. Trimming took 5 bases from V and 2 from J; bases not matched to a gene: 9. The germline V gene has CDR1 PRHDT and CDR2 FYEKMQ (reference sequence). CDR3 amino acids: CASSPKTSGVYTDTQYF. DNA of the CDR3: TGTGCCAGCAGCCCGAAGACTAGCGGGGTGTACACAGATACGCAGTATTTT. Supplemented by reference TRBV13 and TRBJ2-3, the full variable domain reads AAGVIQSPRHLIKEKRETATLKCYPIPRHDTVYWYQQGPGQDPQFLISFYEKMQSDKGSIPDRFSAQQFSDYHSELNMSSLELGDSALYFCASSPKTSGVYTDTQYFGPGTRLTVL.

This clonotype appeared a few times. The chain combines TRBV27 with TRBJ2-1, with TRBD2 identical over 7 bases. This CDR3 has 17 amino acids. J was trimmed by 2 bases and V by 2 bases; bases with no gene match: 9. Germline V CDR1 and CDR2: MNHEY, SMNVEV (reference sequence). CDR3 bases: TGTGCCAGCAGTTTAAATTCGTGGCTAGCGGCCTACAATGAGCAGTTCTTC. Encoded protein: CASSLNSWLAAYNEQFF.

As to this clonotype: The conserved final phenylalanine or tryptophan is absent from the CDR3, which likely points to a read error. Because the CDR3's place on the DNA is in doubt, the DNA is left out and the CDR3 is given as listed by TCRdb. The chain uses TRBV5-6 and TRBJ2-4; TRBD1 is the table's D call and was not checked against the DNA. CDR1 is SGHDT, CDR2 YYEEEE, per germline. A total of 11 residues make up the CDR3, ends included. The CDR3: CASSPGQGTLH.

The sample holds a few counts of this clonotype. The chain has TRBV12-3 or TRBV12-4 and TRBJ2-7; 8 bases line up with TRBD1. This CDR3 region has 13 residues. The V gene end was trimmed by 5 bases and the J gene end by 5 bases; junction bases not matched to a gene: 5. CDR3 region: CASSPTGVDEQYF. CDR3 DNA: TGTGCCAGCAGTCCGACAGGGGTGGACGAGCAGTACTTC.